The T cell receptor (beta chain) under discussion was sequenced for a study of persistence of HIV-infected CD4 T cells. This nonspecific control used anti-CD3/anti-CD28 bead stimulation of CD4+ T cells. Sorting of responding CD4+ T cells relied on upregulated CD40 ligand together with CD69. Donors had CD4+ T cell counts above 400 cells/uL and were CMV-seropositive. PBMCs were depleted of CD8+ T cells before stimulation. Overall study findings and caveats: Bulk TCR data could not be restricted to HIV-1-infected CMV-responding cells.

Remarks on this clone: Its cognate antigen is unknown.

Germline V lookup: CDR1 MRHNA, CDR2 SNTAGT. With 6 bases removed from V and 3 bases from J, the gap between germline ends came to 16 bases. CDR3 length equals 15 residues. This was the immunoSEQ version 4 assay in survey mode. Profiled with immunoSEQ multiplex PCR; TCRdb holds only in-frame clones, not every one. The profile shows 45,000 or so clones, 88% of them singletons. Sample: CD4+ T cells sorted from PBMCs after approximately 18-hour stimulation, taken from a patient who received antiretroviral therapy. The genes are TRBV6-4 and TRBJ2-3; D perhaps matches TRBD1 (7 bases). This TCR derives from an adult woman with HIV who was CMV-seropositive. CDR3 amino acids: CASSYTTGTTDTQYF. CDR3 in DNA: TGTGCCAGCAGCTACACGACAGGGACTACAGATACGCAGTATTTT.